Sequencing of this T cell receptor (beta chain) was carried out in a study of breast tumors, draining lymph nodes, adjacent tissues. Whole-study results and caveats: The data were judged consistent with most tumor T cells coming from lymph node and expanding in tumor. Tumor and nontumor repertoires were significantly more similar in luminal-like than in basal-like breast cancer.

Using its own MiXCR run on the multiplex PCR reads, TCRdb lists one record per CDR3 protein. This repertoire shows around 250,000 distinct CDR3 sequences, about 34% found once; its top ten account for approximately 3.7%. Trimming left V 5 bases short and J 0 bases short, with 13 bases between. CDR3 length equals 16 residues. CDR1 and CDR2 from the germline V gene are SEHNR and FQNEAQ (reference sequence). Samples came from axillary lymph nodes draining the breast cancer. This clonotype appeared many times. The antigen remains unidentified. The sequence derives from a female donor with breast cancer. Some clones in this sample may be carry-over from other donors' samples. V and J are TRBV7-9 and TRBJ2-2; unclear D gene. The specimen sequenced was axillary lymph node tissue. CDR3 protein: CASSPSATSNTGELFF. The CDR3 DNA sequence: TGTGCCAGCAGCCCCAGTGCTACTTCGAACACCGGGGAGCTGTTTTTT.